This TCR beta chain was sequenced in a study of patients and donors after allogeneic stem cell transplantation. TCRdb itself ran the RT-PCR reads through MiXCR, one entry per CDR3 protein. The sample has 160,000 or so distinct CDR3 sequences; 24% are singletons. Germline values: CDR1 SGHRS, CDR2 YFSETQ. V shed 4 bases and J shed 0 bases, with 17 bases lying between them. CDR3 length: 17 amino acids. The sequenced material came from blood, either unsorted or a sorted T cell fraction (not recorded which). The clonotype comes from a human donor who was either an allogeneic HSCT recipient or a stem cell or donor lymphocyte infusion donor (not recorded which). It is not recorded whose cells these are; they may come from a transplant donor. This chain links TRBV5-1 with TRBJ1-3; D gene unclear. CDR3 in amino acids: CASSPGRGTSSGNTIYF. The DNA of the CDR3 is TGCGCCAGCAGCCCCGGACGAGGTACGAGCTCTGGAAACACCATATATTTT.